Shown below are 6 T cell receptor beta chains from a single sample sequenced in a study of T cell repertoires in cytomegalovirus infection. These receptors have no known antigen. TCRdb fed the reads into MiXCR, producing one record per CDR3 protein. The repertoire holds hundreds of thousands of distinct CDR3 sequences, with roughly 30% as singletons. Sequencing was performed on cultured PBMCs, taken from culture after CMV antigen stimulation. These receptors all come from a human donor in good health (CMV status not recorded). Some clones in this sample may be carry-over from other donors' samples.

This clonotype has just a few counts. The chain uses TRBV7-2 and TRBJ2-1, with D perhaps TRBD1 or TRBD2 (6 bases each). This CDR3 has 13 residues. In germline, CDR1 is SGHTA, CDR2 FQGNSA. V was clipped by 1 base and J by 8 bases, with 9 bases between them. The CDR3 here is CTSSLGGADEQFF. As DNA, the CDR3 is TGTACCAGCAGCTTAGGGGGGGCGGATGAGCAGTTCTTC.

V is TRBV12-3 or TRBV12-4 and J is TRBJ2-4, with 8 bases fitting TRBD1. The CDR3 sequence is 17 residues long. With V trimmed by 2 bases and J by 4 bases, 10 bases remained unmatched. The CDR3 nucleotides read TGTGCCAGCAGTTTATGGGACAGGAATCGAGGGAAAAACATTCAGTACTTC. Its protein product is CASSLWDRNRGKNIQYF.

CDR3 sequence reads: CASRNPAGATNEKLFF. The CDR3 coding sequence is TGCGCCAGCAGAAATCCCGCCGGGGCAACTAATGAAAAACTGTTTTTT. The V and J genes are TRBV4-3 and TRBJ1-4; no clear D gene. CDR3 length equals 16 residues. The germline V gene encodes CDR1 LGHNA and CDR2 YSLEER. V was cut by 6 bases and J by 0 bases, with 14 bases left in between.

This clonotype was recorded at least ten times. The genes are TRBV7-9 and TRBJ2-5, with D unresolved. Germline CDR1 reads SEHNR; CDR2 reads FQNEAQ (reference sequence). V was trimmed by 4 bases and J by 0 bases, leaving 6 bases between them. The CDR3 contains 13 residues. The CDR3 coding sequence is TGTGCCAGCAGCTCTACGTACCAAGAGACCCAGTACTTC. Translation: CASSSTYQETQYF.

This chain joins TRBV4-1 and TRBJ1-1; 7 bases map to TRBD1. The CDR3 loop spans 16 amino acids. V lost 4 bases, J lost 0 bases, and 8 bases stayed unmatched. The germline V gene has CDR1 MGHRA and CDR2 YSYEKL. The CDR3 DNA reads as TGCGCCAGCAGCCCCCTCGCGGGACAGCTGAACACTGAAGCTTTCTTT. Residues: CASSPLAGQLNTEAFF.

The chain carries TRBV7-4 and TRBJ2-3; tentatively, D is TRBD2 (6 bases). There are 13 residues in the CDR3. Looked up from germline, CDR1 is SGHVT and CDR2 is SQSDAQ. The ends were cut back, 5 bases at V and 7 bases at J, with 13 bases in the middle. In DNA form, the CDR3 reads TGTGCCAGCAGCACCCTACTAGCTTATACGCAGTATTTT. Residues: CASSTLLAYTQYF.